These 12 T cell receptor beta chains originate from one sample sequenced in a study of shared clonotypes between healthy human individuals. Sequencing used immunoSEQ multiplex PCR; TCRdb keeps in-frame clones, though not all of them. The sample shows nearly 1,000,000 clones, 70% to 85% of them seen only once. Specimen: memory CD4+ T cells sorted from blood. The subset here: CD45RA-negative fraction. These receptors were obtained from a man younger than 35 in good health.

The V and J genes are TRBV10-3 and TRBJ2-1; 7 bases agree with TRBD1. The germline CDR1 and CDR2 sequences are ENHRY and SYGVKD. The CDR3 runs to 13 residues. V shed 6 bases, J shed 7 bases, and the junction held 6 bases outside the gene matches. The CDR3 nucleotides read TGTGCCATCAGCTCGACAGGGAAAAATGAGCAGTTCTTC. Translating it yields CAISSTGKNEQFF.

This clone was detected only a few times. Other DNA sequences from this sample encode an identical CDR3 as well. The chain links TRBV2 to TRBJ2-5; no clear D. V was cut by 2 bases and J by 5 bases, with 3 bases left in between. This CDR3 spans 11 amino acids. Germline loops: CDR1 SNHLY, CDR2 FYNNEI. In DNA, the CDR3 is TGTGCCAGCAGTGAACGGGAGACCCAGTACTTC. Protein: CASSERETQYF.

The chain has TRBV28 and TRBJ2-1; unclear D gene. The germline CDR1 and CDR2 sequences are MDHEN and SYDVKM. The CDR3 has 15 residues. V was trimmed by 6 bases and J by 8 bases, leaving 20 bases between them. CDR3 bases: TGTGCCAGCAGCTCCCGGGCCCTCCTTGGCGATGAGCAGTTCTTC. Translating gives CASSSRALLGDEQFF.

This clone appeared once. V and J are TRBV5-4 and TRBJ2-1; maybe TRBD1 (6 bases). Germline CDR1 and CDR2: SGHNT and YYREEE (reference sequence). The germline V and J ends were trimmed by 4 bases and 1 base, with 12 bases remaining between them. There are 15 residues in the CDR3. The CDR3 sequence: CASSPGERSYNEQFF. DNA for the CDR3: TGTGCCAGCAGCCCAGGGGAGAGGTCCTACAATGAGCAGTTCTTC.

V and J are TRBV7-2 and TRBJ2-7; D is unresolved. CDR1 SGHTA and CDR2 FQGNSA come from the germline V gene. This CDR3 contains 16 residues. Trimming removed 1 base from V and 0 bases from J, with 13 bases in between. DNA of the CDR3: TGTGCCAGCAGCTTAGGGTTCGATTCCTTCTCCTACGAGCAGTACTTC. This codes for CASSLGFDSFSYEQYF.

The rearrangement joins TRBV7-8 to TRBJ1-6, with D perhaps matching TRBD1 (6 bases). V lost 5 bases, J lost 7 bases, and 15 bases lay in between. Per the germline V gene, CDR1 is SGHVS and CDR2 is FQNEAQ. The CDR3 is made up of 15 amino acids. The CDR3 coding sequence is TGTGCCAGCAGCCTAAGAGGCCAGGGGAATTCACCCCTCCACTTT. This codes for CASSLRGQGNSPLHF.

The chain carries TRBV7-2 and TRBJ2-3; D is uncertain. The CDR3 is 16 amino acids. Germline loops: CDR1 SGHTA, CDR2 FQGNSA. Trimming shortened V by 4 bases and J by 0 bases, and 14 bases separated the two germline ends. The CDR3 reads CASSSLGKASTDTQYF. For the CDR3, the DNA is TGTGCCAGCAGCTCCCTCGGTAAAGCTAGCACAGATACGCAGTATTTT. Supplemented by reference TRBV7-2 and TRBJ2-3, the full variable domain reads GAGVSQSPSNKVTEKGKDVELRCDPISGHTALYWYRQSLGQGLEFLIYFQGNSAPDKSGLPSDRFSAERTGGSVSTLTIQRTQQEDSAVYLCASSSLGKASTDTQYFGPGTRLTVL.

As to this clone: A single base separates this from a much larger clone, so it may be a read error. The chain links TRBV7-9 to TRBJ1-2; TRBD1 aligns across 7 bases. The ends lost 5 bases at V and 4 bases at J; junction bases unmatched: 4. Germline V gives CDR1 SEHNR, CDR2 FQNEAQ (reference sequence). This CDR3 comprises 13 residues. This CDR3 reads CASSPTGSYGYTF. The DNA of the CDR3 is TGTGCCAGCAGCCCGACAGGGAGCTATGGCTACACCTTC.

The rearrangement joins TRBV30 to TRBJ2-7, with D perhaps matching TRBD1 (6 bases). The germline CDR1 and CDR2 sequences are GTSNPN and SVGIG (reference sequence). The CDR3 totals 12 residues. V lost 4 bases, J lost 6 bases, and 13 bases lay in between. The CDR3 region has the DNA TGTGCCTGGACCTACAGGGAAGGCGAGCAGTACTTC. Translation gives CAWTYREGEQYF.

The chain carries TRBV2 and TRBJ1-2; 7 bases are shared with TRBD1. Germline V gives CDR1 SNHLY, CDR2 FYNNEI. This CDR3 comprises 13 residues. J was trimmed by 12 bases and V by 6 bases; bases with no gene match: 13. CDR3 residues: CASSTAGQSLHTF. In DNA form, the CDR3 reads TGTGCCAGCAGCACAGCGGGACAGTCCCTCCACACCTTC.

This clone came up once. In DNA form, the CDR3 reads TGCGCCAGCAGCCGACAGGTTTTGGGCTTATCTCCCAATGAGCAGTTCTTC. This gives the protein CASSRQVLGLSPNEQFF. J is TRBJ2-1 and V is TRBV5-1; D perhaps matches TRBD1 (6 bases). This CDR3 is built from 17 residues. The germline V gene encodes CDR1 SGHRS and CDR2 YFSETQ. Trimming took off 4 bases at V and 6 bases at J, with 23 bases between the two ends.

V gene TRBV5-1 combines with J gene TRBJ2-2, with 8 bases identical to TRBD1. Germline lookup yields CDR1 SGHRS and CDR2 YFSETQ. The CDR3 runs to 15 residues. J lost 7 bases, V lost 1 base, and 6 bases had no gene match. CDR3 sequence reads: CASSLMSGGHGELFF. For the CDR3, the DNA is TGCGCCAGCAGCTTGATGTCAGGGGGCCACGGGGAGCTGTTTTTT. Using reference TRBV5-1 and TRBJ2-2 for the parts outside the CDR3, the full variable domain is KAGVTQTPRYLIKTRGQQVTLSCSPISGHRSVSWYQQTPGQGLQFLFEYFSETQRNKGNFPGRFSGRQFSNSRSEMNVSTLELGDSALYLCASSLMSGGHGELFFGEGSRLTVL.